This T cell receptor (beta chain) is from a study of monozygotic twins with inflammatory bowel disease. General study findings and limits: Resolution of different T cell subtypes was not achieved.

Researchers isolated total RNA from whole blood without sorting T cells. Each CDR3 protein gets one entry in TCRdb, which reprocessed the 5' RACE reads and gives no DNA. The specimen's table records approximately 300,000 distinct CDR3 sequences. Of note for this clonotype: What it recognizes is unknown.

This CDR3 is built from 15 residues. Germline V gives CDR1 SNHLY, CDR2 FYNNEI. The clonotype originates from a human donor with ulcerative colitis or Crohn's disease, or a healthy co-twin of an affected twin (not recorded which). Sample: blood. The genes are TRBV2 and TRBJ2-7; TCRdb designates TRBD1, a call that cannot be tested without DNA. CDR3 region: CASSSAGAERSSSYF.